This record looks at one TCR beta chain sequence and its context. Its specificity is not known. Using immunoSEQ multiplex PCR, the repertoire was profiled, and TCRdb retains in-frame clones only, with some absent. The sample lists some 100,000 clones, about nine tenths occurring once. The data were obtained in a study of siplizumab effects on memory and regulatory T cells. Whole-study results and caveats: Mappable alloreactive CD4+ clones averaged around 74% Treg-derived with siplizumab versus less than 30% in controls. Researchers could not give a naive or memory phenotype to roughly 75-95% of proliferating CD4+ or CD8+ clones. Proof of suppressive function in proliferating Tregs from siplizumab cultures was not established.

V dropped 6 bases and J dropped 0 bases, with 10 bases sitting between them. This CDR3 contains 14 residues. Germline V gene sequence: CDR1 MDHEN, CDR2 SYDVKM. V and J are TRBV28 and TRBJ2-3; either TRBD1 or TRBD2 may supply D (6 bases each). Sequenced input: CD4+ T cells sorted from blood. This clonotype was sampled from a human donor in good health. Some clones in this sample may be carry-over from other donors' samples. This CDR3 reads CASSRGGSTDTQYF. DNA of the CDR3: TGTGCCAGCAGCAGGGGAGGTAGCACAGATACGCAGTATTTT.